Given below is one T cell receptor (beta chain) in context. This clonotype was found once. No cognate antigen has been identified for it. Base-call qualities are not available, and no considerably larger clone is one nucleotide away. Single-read evidence is weak. Read against the paper, the sample's treatment or condition label means: approximately 11-day PBMC culture with coronavirus spike peptide pools or control peptides (ViraFEST assay). To expand antigen-specific T cells with peptide pools and then pick out the expanded clonotypes through TCR sequencing, the study relied on the ViraFEST assay. The positive SARS-CoV-2 PCR tests of the convalescent patients were dated from March to December 2020, before the Alpha, Beta and Delta variants emerged in the United States. Some 2 million PBMCs per well were cultured in IMDM with 5% human AB serum and around 10 IU/ml IL-2, plus 10 ug/ml peptide pools. Half of the culture medium was replaced with fresh IL-2-containing medium on days 3 and 7. After 10 days of culture, CD4+ T cells were isolated by negative selection with the EasySep CD4+ T cell isolation kit. Ficoll-Paque Plus gradient centrifugation was used to isolate PBMCs from whole blood, and the isolated PBMCs were then either used fresh or cryopreserved at -140C. In general, triplicate wells were set up for every culture condition.

This sample was taken from a study of vaccination and CD4 T cells after COVID-19 (dated by TCRdb to between 2022 and 2023). The study in broad terms: Convalescent patients had a positive SARS-CoV-2 result on nasal swab PCR, and of these patients, some ten had mild disease and one had severe disease. Six males and four females were included in the convalescent cohort, with two Hispanic individuals, seven Caucasians, two Asians and one multiracial person represented. Participants received two doses of either the Pfizer-BioNTech BNT162b2 vaccine (n=8) or the Moderna mRNA-1273 vaccine (n=2). Post-COVID blood samples were collected from convalescent patients a median of around 100 days after diagnosis, with a range of about 35 to 180 days. The time from the second vaccine dose to post-vaccine blood sampling had a median of 72 days and ranged from about 12 to 250 days. Overlapping spike peptide pools from SARS-CoV-2 and from the common cold coronaviruses HCoV-NL63, HCoV-OC43 and HCoV-229E were used as culture stimuli. Control cultures used a CEFX viral epitope pool as positive control, an HIV-1 Nef peptide pool as negative control, or no peptide. The spike-specific CD4+ TCR repertoire was compared before and after mRNA vaccination in 10 to 11 COVID-19 convalescent patients and a handful of infection-naive healthy vaccine recipients.

What the study reported, not specific to this receptor: In convalescent patients, a median around 85% of post-vaccine SARS-CoV-2-reactive clones were detected only after vaccination, and vaccine-specific priming was suggested by this finding. The number of convalescent patients in the study was relatively small, and the study did not examine early timepoints following natural infection. Of the vaccine-specific clones in convalescent patients, 304 of 307, or nearly all, reacted only to SARS-CoV-2 spike and did not cross-react with common cold coronaviruses. The median number of SARS-CoV-2-reactive clonotypes rose from fewer than 25 after infection to 38 after vaccination, but the change was not significant.

CDR1 and CDR2 (MNHEY, SMNVEV) derive from the germline V gene (reference sequence). Its CDR3 holds 15 amino acids, cysteine through phenylalanine. Only the CDR3 DNA is retained, 45 bases long and in frame from the first base. V is pared back by 3 bases and J by 5 bases, with 14 bases lying between the germline termini. Libraries were built with PCR. TCR sequencing of DNA from cultured CD4+ T cells used the Oncomine TCR Beta short-read assay at the Johns Hopkins FTIC core. The QIAamp micro DNA kit was used to extract genomic DNA from the cultured CD4+ T cells. The Oncomine TCR Beta libraries from cultured CD4+ T cells were pooled using unique dual indexes and then sequenced on an Illumina iSeq 100. In the original analysis: Non-productive sequences were removed, and CDR3s that did not start with C, did not end with F or W, or were shorter than 7 amino acids were discarded. Antigen-specific clonotypes were identified with the MANAFEST web application by comparing peptide-stimulated wells with reference and other culture wells. An FDR below 0.05, an odds ratio above 5, and a productive frequency above 0.1% in at least two of three replicate wells were required for clones to be considered positive. Clonotypes that were significantly expanded in both SARS-CoV-2 spike wells and at least one common cold coronavirus spike condition were defined as cross-reactive. Levenshtein distances (stringdist) and unrooted phylogenetic trees (ape) in R version 3.6.1 were used to assess CDR3 homology. TCRdb trimmed public reads at Q25 via fastp, called clones via MiXCR and kept in-frame beta chains. Under each unique CDR3 protein, matching rows form one entry showing the most common genes and DNA. What appears here as the V and J calls and clone size reflects TCRdb's work, not the paper's. Here the sample has 15,000 to 20,000 distinct CDR3 sequences; roughly 70% occur a single time. Clones ranked in the top ten supply 5.5% to 7% of the sample.

This sequence uses TRBV27 and TRBJ2-1, with the D call perhaps TRBD1 or TRBD2, as 5 bases match in each case. Sequencing used CD4+ T cells from blood, cultured in vitro. The clonotype originates from a human donor who had recovered from COVID-19. CDR3 reads: CASSLSRRDDNEQFF. The nucleotide sequence reads TGTGCCAGCAGTTTGTCACGTCGGGACGACAATGAGCAGTTCTTC.